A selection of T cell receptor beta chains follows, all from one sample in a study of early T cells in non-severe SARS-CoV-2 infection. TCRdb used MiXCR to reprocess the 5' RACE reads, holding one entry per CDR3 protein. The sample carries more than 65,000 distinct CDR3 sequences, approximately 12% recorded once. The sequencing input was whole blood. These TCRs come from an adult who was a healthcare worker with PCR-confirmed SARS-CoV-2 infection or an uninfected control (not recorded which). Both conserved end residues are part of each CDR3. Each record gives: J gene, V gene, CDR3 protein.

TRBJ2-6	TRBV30	CAGQVSGANVLTF
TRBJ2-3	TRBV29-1	CSVAPSGGTDTQYF
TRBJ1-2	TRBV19	CASSTFGADYGYTF
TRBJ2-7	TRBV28	CASQVSYEQYF
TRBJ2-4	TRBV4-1	CASSQGNRHGIQYF
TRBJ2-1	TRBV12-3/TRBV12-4	CASSFRQGAYNEQFF
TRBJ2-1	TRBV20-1	CSARGLAVTYNEQFF
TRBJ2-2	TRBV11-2	CASSLRTGSNTGELFF
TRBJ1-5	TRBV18	CASSSSNSGYSNQPQHF
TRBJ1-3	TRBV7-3	CASSRTENTIYF
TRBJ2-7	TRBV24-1	CATTYEQYF
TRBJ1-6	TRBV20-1	CSARDQEPLPGSPLHF
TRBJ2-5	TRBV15	CATSRDFGAQETQYF
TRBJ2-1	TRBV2	CASSPRLFNNEQFF
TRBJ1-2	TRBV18	CASSGGGNYGYTF
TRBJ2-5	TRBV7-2	CASSLSGLGTQYF
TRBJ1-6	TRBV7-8	CASSLVMYNSPLHF
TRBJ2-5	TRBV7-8	CASSSSGGVQETQYF
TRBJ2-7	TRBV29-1	CSVEPGTSGRVSYEQYF
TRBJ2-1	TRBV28	CASSLAGEWYNEQFF
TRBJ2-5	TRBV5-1	CASSRDLEETQYF
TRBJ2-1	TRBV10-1	CASSVSASSYNEQFF
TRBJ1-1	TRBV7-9	CASSLGGGVGTEAFF
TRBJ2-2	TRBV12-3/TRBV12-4	CASTPGLEERELFF
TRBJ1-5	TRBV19	CASSIIGREEQPQHF
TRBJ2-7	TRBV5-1	CASSLGTSGARDYEQYF
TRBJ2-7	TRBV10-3	CAISRTGNYEQYF
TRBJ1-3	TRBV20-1	CSAREGGNTIYF
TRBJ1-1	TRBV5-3	CARSRNTEAFF